The clone carrying this TCR beta chain is classed as medium-sized. The antigen is not known. The germline CDR1 and CDR2 sequences are MNHEY and SMNVEV (reference sequence). This CDR3 has 15 amino acids. Trimming took off 2 bases at V and 7 bases at J, with 15 bases between the two ends. The data stem from a study of T cells in localized non-small cell lung cancer. Findings of the study overall: Greater T cell density in blood accompanied longer overall survival.

Generated by immunoSEQ multiplex PCR, the TCRdb table keeps only in-frame clones and is missing some. The sample shows roughly 6,000 clones, 65% to 90% of them seen only once. The V gene is TRBV27, the J gene TRBJ1-5; D is unclear. The material sequenced was peripheral blood mononuclear cells, taken before any cancer treatment. This TCR was recovered from a female donor older than 55 with stage II lung adenocarcinoma. DNA of the CDR3: TGTGCCAGCAGTTTAGTGTACGGTCAGGAGCAGCCCCAGCATTTT. Protein: CASSLVYGQEQPQHF.